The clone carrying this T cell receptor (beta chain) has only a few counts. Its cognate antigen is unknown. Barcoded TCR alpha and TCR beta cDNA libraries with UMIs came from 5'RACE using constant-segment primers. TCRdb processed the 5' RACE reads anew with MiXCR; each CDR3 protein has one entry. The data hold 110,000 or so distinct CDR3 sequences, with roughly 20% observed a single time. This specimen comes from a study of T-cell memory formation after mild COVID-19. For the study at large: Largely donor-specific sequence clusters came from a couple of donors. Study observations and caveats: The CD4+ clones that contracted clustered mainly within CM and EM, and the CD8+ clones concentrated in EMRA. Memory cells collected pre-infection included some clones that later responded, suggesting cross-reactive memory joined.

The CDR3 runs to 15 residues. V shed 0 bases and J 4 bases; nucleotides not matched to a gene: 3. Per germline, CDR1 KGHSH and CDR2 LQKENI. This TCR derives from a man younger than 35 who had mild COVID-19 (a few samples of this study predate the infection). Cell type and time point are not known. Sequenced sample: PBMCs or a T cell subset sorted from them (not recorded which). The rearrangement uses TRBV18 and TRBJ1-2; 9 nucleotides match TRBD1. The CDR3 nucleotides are TGTGCCAGCTCACCACCGGACAGGGGCATCTATGGCTACACCTTC. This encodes CASSPPDRGIYGYTF.